This passage covers 23 T cell receptor beta chains from one sample sequenced in a study of cytomegalovirus exposure and HLA in healthy donors (TCRdb year 2017). The library was generated by the immunoSEQ multiplex PCR assay. A mixture of 60 forward primers for TCR Vbeta segments and 13 reverse primers for TCR Jbeta segments was used in the multiplex PCR. The table was pulled from immuneACCESS by TCRdb, which kept in-frame rearrangements only. Such tables lose some clones; where checked, under half of the loss comes from unresolved V genes, and the rest has no known cause. The table for this sample lists 95,000 to 130,000 clones; under 85% of them were counted only once. The ten top clones hold 1.6% of the sample. The sample taken for sequencing was PBMCs. Every receptor here comes from a woman in her late teens or twenties in good health and CMV-seronegative.

This clone has only a few counts. The chain combines TRBV19 with TRBJ2-5; D is perhaps TRBD1 (5 bases). The germline gives CDR1 LNHDA, CDR2 SQIVND (reference sequence). The CDR3 sequence is 15 residues long. V shed 5 bases and J shed 0 bases, with 13 bases lying between them. CDR3 in amino acids: CASSSAGHNQETQYF. As DNA, the CDR3 is TGTGCCAGTAGTTCCGCCGGACACAACCAAGAGACCCAGTACTTC.

This chain links TRBV5-1 with TRBJ2-3; 8 bases match TRBD2. The CDR3 is 15 residues long. Germline V gives CDR1 SGHRS, CDR2 YFSETQ. Trimming removed 4 bases from V and 1 base from J; junction bases left unmatched: 5. This CDR3 reads CASSGSGDRTDTQYF. The CDR3 nucleotides read TGCGCCAGCAGCGGTAGCGGGGACCGCACAGATACGCAGTATTTT.

The chain is built from TRBV5-1 and TRBJ2-2; possible D gene TRBD1, 6 bases. V was clipped by 5 bases and J by 8 bases, with 19 bases between them. There are 15 residues in the CDR3. Germline CDR1 reads SGHRS; CDR2 reads YFSETQ. DNA of the CDR3: TGCGCCAGCAGGGCCGGGACACTGATCGGGGGGGAGCTGTTTTTT. Amino acids: CASRAGTLIGGELFF.

V gene TRBV9 combines with J gene TRBJ2-2; no clear D. This CDR3 region has 15 residues. V was pared by 0 bases and J by 5 bases, with 11 bases between. CDR1 is SGDLS, CDR2 YYNGEE, per germline. CDR3 DNA sequence: TGTGCCAGCAGCGTAGCGGGTAGCCTTACCGGGGAGCTGTTTTTT. Protein product: CASSVAGSLTGELFF.

The chain recombines TRBV5-5 with TRBJ1-1; D is ambiguous. The V gene's germline CDR1 is SGHKS and CDR2 YYEKEE (reference sequence). The CDR3 covers 12 residues. V was pared by 5 bases and J by 0 bases, with 5 bases between. The CDR3 region has the DNA TGTGCCAGCAGGACTTTGAACACTGAAGCTTTCTTT. It encodes CASRTLNTEAFF.

This clone occurred a few times. The rearrangement joins TRBV6-5 to TRBJ2-5, with D possibly TRBD1 on 6 matching bases. CDR1 and CDR2 (germline): MNHEY, SVGAGI. Trimming took off 0 bases at V and 3 bases at J, with 14 bases between the two ends. This CDR3 spans 16 amino acids. The CDR3 region has the DNA TGTGCCAGCAGTTACTCGACAGGTCTCCAGAAAGAGACCCAGTACTTC. As protein: CASSYSTGLQKETQYF.

The V call is TRBV19, the J call TRBJ1-5, with D perhaps matching TRBD1 (5 bases). V lost 3 bases, J lost 3 bases, and 18 bases lay in between. Germline lookup yields CDR1 LNHDA and CDR2 SQIVND (reference sequence). The CDR3 length is 17 residues. The DNA for the CDR3 is TGTGCCAGTAGTATTCGTCTAGGGCAGGGCTCCAATCAGCCCCAGCATTTT. Translated: CASSIRLGQGSNQPQHF. Looking up the rest from reference TRBV19 and TRBJ1-5 gives the full variable domain: DGGITQSPKYLFRKEGQNVTLSCEQNLNHDAMYWYRQDPGQGLRLIYYSQIVNDFQKGDIAEGYSVSREKKESFPLTVTSAQKNPTAFYLCASSIRLGQGSNQPQHFGDGTRLSIL.

This chain links TRBV5-1 with TRBJ1-3, with D possibly being TRBD1 (5 bases). Trimming stripped 3 bases from V and 1 base from J, with 11 bases between. The CDR3 extends over 15 amino acids. Germline loops: CDR1 SGHRS, CDR2 YFSETQ. The CDR3 DNA is TGCGCCAGCAGCTCGGAGGGGTTTTCTGGAAACACCATATATTTT. It is translated as CASSSEGFSGNTIYF.

This chain joins TRBV6-5 and TRBJ1-1; TRBD1 matches at 8 bases. Unmatched junction bases numbered 6, after V lost 6 bases and J lost 6 bases. The CDR3 spans 13 residues. Germline V lookup: CDR1 MNHEY, CDR2 SVGAGI. The CDR3 DNA reads as TGTGCCAGCAGGGACAGGGCGATCTCTGAAGCTTTCTTT. This translates into CASRDRAISEAFF.

J is TRBJ1-2 and V is TRBV9; no definite D call. The CDR3 covers 13 residues. In germline, CDR1 is SGDLS, CDR2 YYNGEE. The V end lost 0 bases, the J end lost 7 bases, and 10 bases lay between the germline ends. The CDR3 nucleotides are TGTGCCAGCAGCGTAGGCGGTGGGTTTGGCTACACCTTC. It yields the protein CASSVGGGFGYTF.

The rearrangement uses TRBV13 and TRBJ1-3, with D possibly matching TRBD1 (5 bases). V lost 1 base and J lost 4, with 5 bases in between. The germline V gene has CDR1 PRHDT and CDR2 FYEKMQ (reference sequence). CDR3 length: 13 residues. The CDR3 sequence is CASSLAGGNTIYF. The CDR3 DNA reads as TGTGCCAGCAGCTTAGCAGGGGGAAACACCATATATTTT.

This chain connects TRBV9 to TRBJ2-3; D might be TRBD2 (5 bases). This CDR3 is built from 15 residues. Germline V lookup: CDR1 SGDLS, CDR2 YYNGEE. V was clipped by 4 bases and J by 1 base, with 13 bases between them. In DNA, the CDR3 is TGTGCCAGCAGCCCTACCCTCGGGGGCACAGATACGCAGTATTTT. Translating gives CASSPTLGGTDTQYF.

CDR3 in amino acids: CITGQGVGAFF. The CDR3 DNA is TGCATTACCGGTCAAGGGGTAGGGGCTTTCTTT. The chain uses TRBV29-1 and TRBJ1-1; a possible D gene is TRBD1 (5 bases). There are 11 residues in the CDR3. CDR1 SQVTM and CDR2 ANQGSEA come from the germline V gene.

Details on this clone: Other DNA variants within this sample encode the same CDR3. The chain uses TRBV9 and TRBJ2-1; possibly TRBD2 for D (5 bases). CDR1 SGDLS and CDR2 YYNGEE come from the germline V gene. This CDR3 comprises 16 residues. The germline V and J ends were trimmed by 0 bases and 4 bases, with 14 bases remaining between them. CDR3 nucleotides: TGTGCCAGCAGCGTAGGAGCGGACGTGTCGTACAATGAGCAGTTCTTC. Translating it yields CASSVGADVSYNEQFF.

This clone was detected only a few times. V and J are TRBV29-1 and TRBJ1-2, with D maybe TRBD1 (5 bases). The ends were cut back, 4 bases at V and 4 bases at J, with 13 bases in the middle. CDR1 SQVTM and CDR2 ANQGSEA come from the germline V gene. There are 13 residues in the CDR3. As DNA, the CDR3 is TGCAGCGTTGGGTTTGCGGGGGGCTATGGCTACACCTTC. Translation: CSVGFAGGYGYTF.

V gene TRBV19 combines with J gene TRBJ2-2; a weak D match, TRBD2 (6 bases). This CDR3 is 16 amino acids long. V dropped 4 bases and J dropped 2 bases, with 14 bases sitting between them. In germline, CDR1 is LNHDA, CDR2 SQIVND (reference sequence). CDR3 nucleotides: TGTGCCAGTAGTACTATGGGGGGTTCTAACACCGGGGAGCTGTTTTTT. Protein product: CASSTMGGSNTGELFF.

This clone was detected a few times. The chain employs TRBV9 and TRBJ1-1, with 7 positions matching TRBD1. CDR3 length: 15 amino acids. CDR1 is SGDLS and CDR2 is YYNGEE in the germline V gene. V shed 4 bases and J 2 bases; nucleotides not matched to a gene: 8. The CDR3 reads CASSIHRGQNTEAFF. DNA for the CDR3: TGTGCCAGCAGCATACACAGGGGTCAAAACACTGAAGCTTTCTTT.

The chain recombines TRBV2 with TRBJ1-5; 8 bases fit TRBD1. There are 18 residues in the CDR3. The V gene end was trimmed by 3 bases and the J gene end by 0 bases; junction bases not matched to a gene: 10. Germline V CDR1 and CDR2: SNHLY, FYNNEI. The CDR3 reads CASSDPQGASYSNQPQHF. CDR3 bases: TGTGCCAGCAGTGACCCTCAGGGGGCCAGCTATAGCAATCAGCCCCAGCATTTT.

This rearrangement joins TRBV5-1 to TRBJ1-1, with TRBD1 identical over 7 bases. There are 16 residues in the CDR3. In germline, CDR1 is SGHRS, CDR2 YFSETQ. V dropped 4 bases and J dropped 0; count of bases not matched to a gene: 9. The CDR3 DNA reads as TGCGCCAGCAGCATCCGGACAGGCACCATGAACACTGAAGCTTTCTTT. It is translated as CASSIRTGTMNTEAFF.

The genes are TRBV2 and TRBJ2-1, with 10 bases fitting TRBD2. The germline V gene encodes CDR1 SNHLY and CDR2 FYNNEI. CDR3 length: 16 amino acids. Trimming at V came to 2 bases and at J to 7 bases, leaving 8 bases not matched to a gene. DNA of the CDR3: TGTGCCAGCAGTGAACGGAGCGGGGGGGGGAGGAATGAGCAGTTCTTC. Amino acid sequence: CASSERSGGGRNEQFF.

The chain has TRBV30 and TRBJ1-2; D call uncertain. This CDR3 spans 11 amino acids. The germline V gene has CDR1 GTSNPN and CDR2 SVGIG (reference sequence). Trimming removed 5 bases at V and 2 bases at J, with 6 bases between. The CDR3 loop is CAWGPNYGYTF. The CDR3 coding sequence is TGTGCCTGGGGCCCGAACTATGGCTACACCTTC.

This clone was seen a single time. At one end, the junction sequence differs from germline, possibly due to a read error. The V gene is TRBV7-7, the J gene TRBJ2-1; perhaps TRBD2 as D (5 bases). This CDR3 region has 17 residues. The V gene's germline CDR1 is SSHAT and CDR2 FNYEAQ (reference sequence). DNA of the CDR3: TGTGCTAGCAGCTTAGCATCCGACTACCTCTCCTACAATGAGCAGTTCTTC. Translation gives CASSLASDYLSYNEQFF.

The chain recombines TRBV9 with TRBJ2-3; 14 bases align to TRBD2. CDR1 is SGDLS, CDR2 YYNGEE, per germline. CDR3 size: 17 residues. V shed 4 bases and J 3 bases; nucleotides not matched to a gene: 7. In DNA, the CDR3 is TGTGCCAGCAGCACGGGGACTAGCGGGGGTGATACAGATACGCAGTATTTT. This translates into CASSTGTSGGDTDTQYF.